This TCR beta chain is from a study of blood T cell repertoires in COVID-19. The CDR3 runs 13 residues. V shed 2 bases and J shed 5 bases, with 12 bases lying between them. The V gene's germline CDR1 is SQVTM and CDR2 ANQGSEA. Original data processing: Quantification of nucleated cells was approximated via reference gene primer amplification. Sequenced by immunoSEQ multiplex PCR; TCRdb stores in-frame clones only, minus some. From that table come the V and J calls and clone size; the DNA was used to work out D and trimming. This table has 150,000 to 200,000 clones, approximately 87% appearing once. This clone came up once.

This TCR came from a middle-aged man with active or convalescent COVID-19. The sample comprised peripheral blood. The J gene is TRBJ2-5, the V gene TRBV29-1; D perhaps matches TRBD1 (5 bases). The CDR3 sequence is CSVERQGGETQYF. The CDR3 DNA is TGCAGCGTTGAAAGGCAGGGTGGGGAGACCCAGTACTTC.